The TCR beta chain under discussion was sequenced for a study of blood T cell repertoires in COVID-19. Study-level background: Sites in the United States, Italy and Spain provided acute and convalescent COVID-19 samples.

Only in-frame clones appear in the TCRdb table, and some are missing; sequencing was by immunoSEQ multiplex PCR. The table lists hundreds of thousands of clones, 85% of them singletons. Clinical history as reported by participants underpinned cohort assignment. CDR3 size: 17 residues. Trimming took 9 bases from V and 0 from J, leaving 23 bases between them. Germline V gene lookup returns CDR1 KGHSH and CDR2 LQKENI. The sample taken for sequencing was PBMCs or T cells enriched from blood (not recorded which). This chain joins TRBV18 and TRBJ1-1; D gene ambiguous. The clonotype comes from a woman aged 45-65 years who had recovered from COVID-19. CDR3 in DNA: TGTGCCAGTCTTCCGGAGGAAGCCCGAGGACTGAACACTGAAGCTTTCTTT. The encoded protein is CASLPEEARGLNTEAFF.